These 20 T cell receptor beta chains were sequenced from one sample in a study of T cell repertoires in cytomegalovirus infection. Their recognized antigens are unknown. TCRdb passed the reads through MiXCR, listing each CDR3 protein once. This sample has around 900,000 distinct CDR3 sequences; roughly 31% occur once, and the top ten carry about an eighth. The sequencing here drew on cultured CD8+ T cells from PBMCs, taken from culture after CMV antigen stimulation. The receptor source for this set is a human donor in good health (CMV status not recorded). Some clones in this sample may be carry-over from other donors' samples.

This clonotype was counted only a few times. The chain couples TRBV6-6 to TRBJ1-2, with TRBD1 as a possible D gene (6 bases). V lost 6 bases and J 1 base, leaving 12 bases between the germline ends. The CDR3 runs 14 residues. Germline values: CDR1 MNHNY, CDR2 SVGAGI (reference sequence). The CDR3 spells CASSPGTNNYGYTF. The DNA for the CDR3 is TGTGCCAGCAGCCCCGGGACAAATAACTATGGCTACACCTTC.

This clonotype showed up just once. The chain employs TRBV5-4 and TRBJ2-7; TRBD2 is a possible D gene (6 bases). The CDR3 is 15 residues long. Trimming shortened V by 3 bases and J by 5 bases, and 18 bases separated the two germline ends. Germline CDR1 SGHNT, CDR2 YYREEE (reference sequence). As DNA, the CDR3 is TGTGCCAGCAGCTCCGAGGCGGGGCCGCTCAACGAGCAGTACTTC. Its translation: CASSSEAGPLNEQYF.

This clonotype was counted only a few times. The chain carries TRBV7-6 and TRBJ2-1; the match to TRBD2 covers 9 bases. The CDR3 totals 15 residues. J was trimmed by 11 bases and V by 3 bases; bases with no gene match: 11. Germline V gene lookup returns CDR1 SGHVS and CDR2 FNYEAQ. DNA for the CDR3: TGTGCCAGCAGCTTCGGCGGGGGGGCCTTCAGCAAGCAGTTCTTC. Translated, it gives CASSFGGGAFSKQFF.

The V and J genes are TRBV11-3 and TRBJ2-3, with D perhaps TRBD1 or TRBD2 (5 bases each). The CDR3 length is 15 residues. From germline, CDR1 is SGHNT and CDR2 YENEEA. The ends were cut back, 5 bases at V and 4 bases at J, with 16 bases in the middle. CDR3 DNA sequence: TGTGCCAGCAGCCCGTACGGGGCCACAGCAGATACGCAGTATTTT. Translating gives CASSPYGATADTQYF.

This clonotype has ten or more counts. The J gene is TRBJ2-3, the V gene TRBV7-6; 8 bases agree with TRBD2. The CDR3 loop spans 15 amino acids. V was pared by 2 bases and J by 3 bases, with 4 bases of the junction left unmatched. Germline V CDR1 and CDR2: SGHVS, FNYEAQ. The CDR3 spells CASSLSAGGTDTQYF. CDR3 nucleotides: TGTGCCAGCAGCTTAAGTGCGGGGGGAACAGATACGCAGTATTTT.

Of note for this clonotype: Likely a read error: the CDR3 ends without its conserved phenylalanine or tryptophan. The chain recombines TRBV7-6 with TRBJ1-4; the match to TRBD1 covers 7 bases. CDR3 length: 15 amino acids. Trimming took 4 bases from V and 0 from J; bases not matched to a gene: 2. Germline loops: CDR1 SGHVS, CDR2 FNYEAQ. CDR3 protein: CASSSGTATNEKLFL. The CDR3 nucleotides are TGTGCCAGCAGCTCCGGGACAGCAACTAATGAAAAACTGTTTTTA.

This clonotype was counted only a few times. This sequence joins TRBV10-3 and TRBJ1-1; no definite D call. Trimming cost V 4 bases and J 0 bases, with 9 bases left between them. The CDR3 contains 14 residues. Germline V gene lookup returns CDR1 ENHRY and CDR2 SYGVKD. Here the CDR3 DNA reads TGTGCCATCAGTGTGGCGGAAATGAACACTGAAGCTTTCTTT. Translated: CAISVAEMNTEAFF.

The table lists this clonotype with a few counts. The rearrangement uses TRBV3-1 and TRBJ2-7, with D possibly being TRBD1 (5 bases). Trimming left V 3 bases short and J 2 bases short, with 14 bases between. The CDR3 runs 15 residues. Per the germline V gene, CDR1 is LGHDT and CDR2 is YNNKEL (reference sequence). In DNA form, the CDR3 reads TGTGCCAGCAGCCACGCGTCCAAAGGGGCCTACGAGCAGTACTTC. Translated, it gives CASSHASKGAYEQYF.

The chain is built from TRBV20-1 and TRBJ2-1; D is unclear. Germline V gene data show CDR1 as DFQATT and CDR2 as SNEGSKA (reference sequence). V was cut by 3 bases and J by 6 bases, with 15 bases left in between. The CDR3 contains 14 residues. As DNA, the CDR3 is TGCAGTGCTAGTTCATCAGAAATCCCCAATGAGCAGTTCTTC. It is translated as CSASSSEIPNEQFF.

This clonotype has at least ten counts. The V call is TRBV7-8, the J call TRBJ1-3; D is undetermined. This CDR3 region has 15 residues. Between the trimmed V and J ends, which lost 5 bases and 0 bases, there was a span of 11 bases. Germline assignment: CDR1 SGHVS and CDR2 FQNEAQ. The CDR3 region is CASSVGWTSGNTIYF. CDR3 coding DNA: TGTGCCAGCAGCGTAGGATGGACCTCTGGAAACACCATATATTTT.

The V call is TRBV9, the J call TRBJ2-5; tentative D call: TRBD2 (7 bases). The V end was cut by 0 bases, the J end by 0 bases, with 12 bases between. Germline V gene lookup returns CDR1 SGDLS and CDR2 YYNGEE. This CDR3 has 16 residues. For the CDR3, the DNA is TGTGCCAGCAGCGTAGTCGGGGGGCCTTACCAAGAGACCCAGTACTTC. Encoded protein: CASSVVGGPYQETQYF.

The V call is TRBV7-6, the J call TRBJ1-1; 7 nucleotides agree with TRBD1. CDR3 size: 17 residues. The trim removed 1 base at V and 1 base at J, leaving 9 bases unmatched. Germline V gene data show CDR1 as SGHVS and CDR2 as FNYEAQ. This chain's CDR3 is CASSLENWTGKNTEAFF. For the CDR3, the DNA is TGTGCCAGCAGCTTAGAAAATTGGACAGGCAAGAACACTGAAGCTTTCTTT.

CDR3 region: CASSFEEDVGNSPLHF. Written as DNA, the CDR3 is TGTGCCAGCAGTTTTGAGGAGGACGTGGGAAATTCACCCCTCCACTTT. The gene calls are TRBV2 and TRBJ1-6; D is ambiguous. The CDR3 is 16 amino acids. The germline V gene has CDR1 SNHLY and CDR2 FYNNEI. V dropped 5 bases and J dropped 7 bases, with 18 bases sitting between them.

In this sample, this clonotype turned up once. The chain recombines TRBV11-3 with TRBJ2-4; 7 bases are shared with TRBD2. The germline V gene has CDR1 SGHNT and CDR2 YENEEA. V lost 5 bases to trimming and J lost 2 bases; unmatched junction nucleotides: 6. The length of the CDR3 is 15 residues. CDR3 sequence reads: CASSPRAGTKNIQYF. The CDR3 DNA sequence: TGTGCCAGCAGCCCGCGAGCGGGGACCAAAAACATTCAGTACTTC.

This clonotype has only a few counts. The genes are TRBV25-1 and TRBJ2-2; 8 bases fit TRBD2. CDR1 MGHDK and CDR2 SYGVNS come from the germline V gene. The ends lost 5 bases at V and 4 bases at J; junction bases unmatched: 12. The length of the CDR3 is 17 residues. The CDR3, as DNA: TGTGCCAGCAGTATAGCGGGATGGGGAGCGGGCACCGGGGAGCTGTTTTTT. As protein: CASSIAGWGAGTGELFF.

The chain links TRBV10-3 to TRBJ2-7, with a weak D call TRBD2 (5 bases). The germline V and J ends were trimmed by 0 bases and 4 bases, with 10 bases remaining between them. Germline assignment: CDR1 ENHRY and CDR2 SYGVKD. The length of the CDR3 is 14 residues. In DNA, the CDR3 is TGTGCCATCAGTGAGTCGATCGCGGGTTACGAGCAGTACGTC. Translated: CAISESIAGYEQYV.

The chain uses TRBV2 and TRBJ1-1, with D perhaps matching TRBD1 (6 bases). From germline, CDR1 is SNHLY and CDR2 FYNNEI. This CDR3 is 18 amino acids long. Trimming shortened V by 3 bases and J by 3 bases, and 23 bases separated the two germline ends. CDR3 sequence reads: CASSDFSRGRGVYTEAFF. CDR3 nucleotides: TGTGCCAGCAGTGATTTTAGCAGGGGACGTGGAGTATACACTGAAGCTTTCTTT.

Of note for this clonotype: A much bigger clone sits one base away, suggesting this may be a read error. The chain joins TRBV5-3 to TRBJ2-2; tentatively, D is TRBD1 (5 bases). TRBV5-3 is assigned to the ORF class and has an uncertain function. The CDR3 is 15 amino acids. The CDR3 region has the DNA TGTGCCAGCAGCACCAGACAGTTCGTGACCGAGGAGCTGTTTTTT. It is translated as CASSTRQFVTEELFF.

This rearrangement joins TRBV11-2 to TRBJ2-5, with 8 bases fitting TRBD1. The J segment lost 5 bases and the V segment lost 2 bases, leaving 16 bases of the junction unmatched. In germline, CDR1 is SGHAT, CDR2 FQNNGV. This CDR3 is built from 18 residues. The CDR3 loop reads CASSLWVRQGSLGETQYF. The DNA of the CDR3 is TGTGCCAGCAGCTTATGGGTGAGACAGGGGTCTCTCGGGGAGACCCAGTACTTC.

The sample holds a few counts of this clonotype. The CDR3 here is CAISESEPHPDGTGGNYGYTF. CDR3 nucleotide sequence: TGTGCCATCAGTGAGTCGGAACCACATCCCGACGGGACAGGGGGCAACTATGGCTACACCTTC. This rearrangement joins TRBV10-3 to TRBJ1-2; 12 bases fit TRBD1. V lost 0 bases, J lost 2 bases, and 16 bases stayed unmatched. The germline V gene has CDR1 ENHRY and CDR2 SYGVKD. The CDR3 sequence is 21 residues long.